The present TCR beta chain was sequenced within a study of T cell responses to AZD1222 COVID-19 vaccine (dated by TCRdb to the early 2020s). Broadly, across the study: AZD1222 recipients given second doses at about 4 weeks or at about 12 weeks were pooled, since spike-specific TCR depth and breadth were not found to differ between the two schedules. TCR sequencing covered more than 230 trial participants: 207 given two doses of AZD1222 and about 26 given two doses of MenACWY control vaccine. Trial participants were enrolled by age into 18-55, 56-69 and 70-plus year subgroups, with roughly 150, 30 and 60 TCR-sequenced participants respectively. Beyond this particular receptor, the publication reports: In the small 56-69-year group, the increase in depth fell short of significance, most likely because of low power. Participants were mostly white British and included more females than males, and it was suggested by the authors that clonal diversity may have been underestimated. Only 5 to 7 AZD1222 recipients were SARS-CoV-2 seropositive at baseline, limiting conclusions about previously exposed vaccinees. Spike-specific TCR breadth and depth rose significantly after two AZD1222 doses compared with day 0 and with MenACWY recipients. Epitopes outside the regions mutated in the B.1.351 and B.1.1.7 variants were reportedly recognized by nearly half of the unique spike-specific TCRs. Because no day 14 peak-response samples were available, repertoires were characterized only after the peak T cell response. CD4 TCRs associated with the vaccine covered the entire spike protein, and the dominant responses were in regions 160-218 and 743-854.

V is shortened by 5 bases, J by 8 bases, and the region joining them spans 16 bases. CDR3 length: 14 amino acids, cysteine to phenylalanine. Only the CDR3 region is kept as DNA, spanning 42 bases read in frame from base 1. CDR1 is given as LGHNA and CDR2 as YSLEER, both from the germline V gene. The CDR3 regions of human TCRbeta chains were analyzed by immunosequencing. In the source study's methods: Repertoire TCRs were checked for matches against a reference library of SARS-CoV-2-specific TCRs that had been generated using the MIRA antigen-specificity platform. Breadth was defined as the fraction of unique TCRs that were SARS-CoV-2-associated. Depth was defined as the fraction of total T cells that were SARS-CoV-2-associated. Using the MIRA data, each spike-specific TCR was mapped to the spike region that the TCR reacts to and placed in a CD4 or CD8 class. Log10-transformed breadth and depth values were compared by one-way ANOVA with Sidak's multiple comparisons tests. In TCRdb, the immuneACCESS table is reduced to in-frame sequences with V and J assigned. These tables do not hold every clone; where another copy was compared, an unresolved V gene accounts for under half, and the others remain unexplained. D and trimming were read from the DNA, whereas the V and J calls and clone size are those reported in that table. In this sample the table shows 85,000 to 110,000 clones, 90% of which occur a single time. 4% to 6% of the sample belongs to the ten largest clones.

With respect to this clone: The clone's antigen remains unknown. Base qualities are not recorded, but no much larger clone differs from it by a single base.

The label giving this sample's time point can be read as: baseline before first vaccination. The vaccinee samples were drawn from two UK trials, COV001 and COV002, one of which was a single-blind randomized controlled phase 2/3 trial testing AZD1222 (ChAdOx1 nCoV-19) in healthy adults. For TCRbeta chain sequencing, PBMC samples were collected from trial participants at day 0 and at day 28 after the second dose. The clonotype originates from an adult in good health. The sequences come from peripheral blood, collected on day 0 of AZD1222 vaccination. The chain was built from TRBV4-3 and TRBJ2-1; TRBD2 might be the D gene, on 5 matching bases. The base sequence is TGCGCCAGCAGCTCCTCGGGCGGGCGAGATGAGCAGTTCTTC. Its amino acids are CASSSSGGRDEQFF.